Below, 20 T cell receptor beta chains from the same sample are listed, as sequenced in a study of shared clonotypes between healthy human individuals. TCRdb keeps only in-frame clones here, not all; method: immunoSEQ multiplex PCR. The sample includes fewer than 400,000 clones, about 74% of them seen just once. Sequenced input: memory CD4+ T cells sorted from blood. Indicated subset: CD45RA-negative fraction. The receptors come from a man aged 25-45 years in good health.

The rearrangement links TRBV28 to TRBJ2-2; no definite D call. The germline V and J ends were trimmed by 3 bases and 4 bases, with 21 bases remaining between them. The CDR3 contains 18 residues. Germline CDR1 and CDR2: MDHEN and SYDVKM. The CDR3 DNA reads as TGTGCCAGCAGTTTGATAGGTACCAAGGGTAGGAGCACCGGGGAGCTGTTTTTT. Its translation is CASSLIGTKGRSTGELFF. Supplemented by reference TRBV28 and TRBJ2-2, the full variable domain reads DVKVTQSSRYLVKRTGEKVFLECVQDMDHENMFWYRQDPGLGLRLIYFSYDVKMKEKGDIPEGYSVSREKKERFSLILESASTNQTSMYLCASSLIGTKGRSTGELFFGEGSRLTVL.

The chain links TRBV28 to TRBJ2-7, with 9 positions matching TRBD1. CDR3 length equals 16 residues. Germline CDR1 is MDHEN and CDR2 is SYDVKM. V lost 6 bases and J lost 1; bases outside the gene matches: 10. The CDR3 loop is CASSPPVDRGSYEQYF. DNA for the CDR3: TGTGCCAGCAGCCCTCCTGTGGACAGGGGTTCCTACGAGCAGTACTTC.

On this clone: This may be a read error, as it is one base from a much larger clone. The rearrangement uses TRBV2 and TRBJ2-6, with D unresolved. The V and J ends lost 6 bases and 0 bases respectively, with 3 bases between them. Per germline, CDR1 SNHLY and CDR2 FYNNEI. The CDR3 totals 13 residues. CDR3 amino acids: CASSFSGANVLTF. The CDR3 DNA is TGTGCCAGCAGCTTCTCTGGGGCCAACGTCCTGACTTTC.

V and J are TRBV28 and TRBJ1-1, with D hard to call. V dropped 5 bases and J dropped 0 bases, with 13 bases sitting between them. The germline gives CDR1 MDHEN, CDR2 SYDVKM. The CDR3 totals 15 residues. CDR3 loop: CASSPPRSVNTEAFF. The CDR3 DNA sequence: TGTGCCAGCAGTCCCCCCAGGTCGGTGAACACTGAAGCTTTCTTT. Full variable domain (outside the CDR3, taken from reference TRBV28 and TRBJ1-1): DVKVTQSSRYLVKRTGEKVFLECVQDMDHENMFWYRQDPGLGLRLIYFSYDVKMKEKGDIPEGYSVSREKKERFSLILESASTNQTSMYLCASSPPRSVNTEAFFGQGTRLTVV.

This chain joins TRBV9 and TRBJ1-3, with no clear D. This CDR3 has 15 amino acids. Trimming took off 0 bases at V and 0 bases at J, with 7 bases between the two ends. Germline V lookup: CDR1 SGDLS, CDR2 YYNGEE. CDR3 sequence reads: CASSVGAGSGNTIYF. The CDR3 bases are TGTGCCAGCAGCGTAGGGGCGGGCTCTGGAAACACCATATATTTT. Filled out from reference TRBV9 and TRBJ1-3, the complete variable domain reads DSGVTQTPKHLITATGQRVTLRCSPRSGDLSVYWYQQSLDQGLQFLIQYYNGEERAKGNILERFSAQQFPDLHSELNLSSLELGDSALYFCASSVGAGSGNTIYFGEGSWLTVV.

This clone was seen only a few times. The V call is TRBV5-1, the J call TRBJ2-2, with D tentatively TRBD2 (5 bases). This CDR3 is 18 amino acids long. Germline V gene sequence: CDR1 SGHRS, CDR2 YFSETQ. V was shortened by 6 bases and J by 2 bases, with 23 bases between the two germline ends. This CDR3 reads CASTTGILKGRNTGELFF. CDR3 sequence (DNA): TGCGCCAGCACGACCGGGATCCTTAAGGGTAGAAACACCGGGGAGCTGTTTTTT.

The V call is TRBV11-2, the J call TRBJ2-7, with 8 bases identical to TRBD2. Unmatched junction bases numbered 2, after V lost 1 base and J lost 6 bases. Per germline, CDR1 SGHAT and CDR2 FQNNGV. The CDR3 has 13 residues. CDR3 nucleotide sequence: TGTGCCAGCAGCTTAGTTCGGGGGGGCGAGCAGTACTTC. Translating gives CASSLVRGGEQYF. Complete variable domain (other parts from reference TRBV11-2 and TRBJ2-7): EAGVAQSPRYKIIEKRQSVAFWCNPISGHATLYWYQQILGQGPKLLIQFQNNGVVDDSQLPKDRFSAERLKGVDSTLKIQPAKLEDSAVYLCASSLVRGGEQYFGPGTRLTVT.

This chain uses TRBV7-9 with TRBJ2-3; D ambiguous. Per the germline V gene, CDR1 is SEHNR and CDR2 is FQNEAQ (reference sequence). The CDR3 is 13 residues long. Trimming stripped 6 bases from V and 5 bases from J, with 12 bases between. The CDR3 DNA reads as TGTGCCAGCAGACAGAACCTCGTAGATACGCAGTATTTT. It encodes CASRQNLVDTQYF. The full variable domain, its missing parts supplied by reference TRBV7-9 and TRBJ2-3, is DTGVSQNPRHKITKRGQNVTFRCDPISEHNRLYWYRQTLGQGPEFLTYFQNEAQLEKSRLLSDRFSAERPKGSFSTLEIQRTEQGDSAMYLCASRQNLVDTQYFGPGTRLTVL.

V gene TRBV7-9 combines with J gene TRBJ1-2; TRBD1 is a possible D gene (5 bases). The CDR3 covers 14 residues. Germline CDR1 reads SEHNR; CDR2 reads FQNEAQ (reference sequence). Deletions cut 5 bases from V and 3 bases from J, with 13 bases between. The CDR3 bases are TGTGCCAGCAGCCCTGGGGGTAGAGACTATGGCTACACCTTC. As protein: CASSPGGRDYGYTF.

This clone has only a few counts. The chain recombines TRBV2 with TRBJ2-1; 8 bases agree with TRBD1. Losses at the gene ends were 10 bases for V and 9 bases for J; bases not matched to a gene: 20. Germline assignment: CDR1 SNHLY and CDR2 FYNNEI. The CDR3 loop spans 16 amino acids. CDR3 sequence reads: CATRDRSIPGGGEQFF. The CDR3 coding sequence is TGTGCCACAAGGGACAGGTCAATCCCCGGCGGAGGTGAGCAGTTCTTC.

This chain joins TRBV11-3 and TRBJ1-3, with 11 bases lining up with TRBD1. J lost 8 bases, V lost 5 bases, and 2 bases had no gene match. The germline V gene has CDR1 SGHNT and CDR2 YENEEA. CDR3 length: 13 amino acids. Here the CDR3 reads CASSLGQGDTIYF. CDR3 DNA sequence: TGTGCCAGCAGCCTGGGACAGGGGGACACCATATATTTT.

A remark on this clone: Distinct nucleotide sequences in the sample also encode this CDR3. The gene calls are TRBV29-1 and TRBJ2-2; D is undetermined. Germline V gives CDR1 SQVTM, CDR2 ANQGSEA. This CDR3 region has 14 residues. V lost 4 bases to trimming and J lost 0 bases, with 9 bases between them. The CDR3 is CSVGYKTNTGELFF. The CDR3 nucleotides read TGCAGCGTTGGATACAAAACGAACACCGGGGAGCTGTTTTTT.

The chain recombines TRBV11-2 with TRBJ2-3; either TRBD1 or TRBD2 may fit D (5 bases each). The ends were cut back, 5 bases at V and 2 bases at J, with 14 bases in the middle. Per germline, CDR1 SGHAT and CDR2 FQNNGV. The CDR3 loop spans 15 amino acids. For the CDR3, the DNA is TGTGCCAGCAGCCTAACGGGACGGACCACAGATACGCAGTATTTT. Translating gives CASSLTGRTTDTQYF.

The V and J genes are TRBV2 and TRBJ2-7, with D unresolved. This CDR3 spans 12 amino acids. V gave up 3 bases and J gave up 2 bases, with 5 bases separating them. In germline, CDR1 is SNHLY, CDR2 FYNNEI. CDR3 sequence: CASSDNAYEQYF. The CDR3 bases are TGTGCCAGCAGTGATAACGCCTACGAGCAGTACTTC.

The chain recombines TRBV2 with TRBJ2-3; D unclear. Germline lookup yields CDR1 SNHLY and CDR2 FYNNEI. The CDR3 is 13 residues long. With 6 bases removed from V and 4 bases from J, the gap between germline ends came to 11 bases. The CDR3 coding sequence is TGTGCCAGCAGGGCTGATATCGCAGATACGCAGTATTTT. Translating gives CASRADIADTQYF.

As regards this clone: The identical CDR3 is also encoded by other nucleotide sequences in the sample. This CDR3 reads CASSLQRNTQYF. The CDR3 DNA follows: TGTGCCAGCAGCTTACAAAGAAATACGCAGTATTTT. The chain couples TRBV5-6 to TRBJ2-3; no clear D. Deletions cut 2 bases from V and 7 bases from J, with 8 bases between. The CDR3 extends over 12 amino acids. Germline assignment: CDR1 SGHDT and CDR2 YYEEEE.

The rearrangement links TRBV2 to TRBJ2-7; 12 bases fit TRBD2. The CDR3 spans 16 residues. The germline CDR1 and CDR2 sequences are SNHLY and FYNNEI. The ends lost 2 bases at V and 4 bases at J; junction bases unmatched: 6. This CDR3 reads CASSERTSGTLYEQYF. The CDR3 DNA is TGTGCCAGCAGTGAACGGACTAGCGGGACACTGTACGAGCAGTACTTC.

The rearrangement links TRBV16 to TRBJ2-7; D is perhaps TRBD2 (5 bases). CDR3 size: 13 residues. V lost 6 bases, J lost 5 bases, and 14 bases lay in between. The germline gives CDR1 KGHSY, CDR2 FQNENV. For the CDR3, the DNA is TGTGCCAGCAGACAAGGAGGTTTTCACGAGCAGTACTTC. Amino acids: CASRQGGFHEQYF.

The sample holds a few counts of this clone. The chain joins TRBV6-1 to TRBJ2-1; TRBD2 agrees at 16 bases. This CDR3 is built from 18 residues. CDR1 is MNHNS, CDR2 SASEGT, per germline. V dropped 4 bases and J dropped 7; count of bases not matched to a gene: 10. The CDR3 spells CASSAGTSGRAIRNEQFF. The CDR3 DNA reads as TGTGCCAGCAGTGCCGGGACTAGCGGGAGGGCCATAAGGAATGAGCAGTTCTTC.

This clone has just a few counts. This rearrangement joins TRBV10-1 to TRBJ2-1; 14 nucleotides agree with TRBD2. Per germline, CDR1 WNHNN and CDR2 SYGVQD (reference sequence). The CDR3 totals 17 residues. Trimming removed 6 bases from V and 5 bases from J; junction bases left unmatched: 9. In DNA form, the CDR3 reads TGCGCCAGCAGCGGTGCGGGACTAGCGGGAGACGACAATGAGCAGTTCTTC. This gives the protein CASSGAGLAGDDNEQFF.